The rows below give T cell receptor beta chains drawn from one sample of a study of T cells after posttransplantation cyclophosphamide. Assay used: immunoSEQ multiplex PCR; TCRdb lists only in-frame clones, some missing. Listed for the sample are 20,000 to 25,000 clones, none seen a single time. The input for sequencing was PBMCs, taken after allogeneic stem cell transplant with posttransplant cyclophosphamide. The receptors stem from a male patient under 35 who received an allogeneic stem cell transplant from a related donor, was CMV-positive, and had no GVHD. Some T cells may have originated in the graft donor. The CDR3 runs from the conserved cysteine through the conserved F or W. Each size is once, few or many counts, or a class when the clone is expanded.

>many|15|TRBV18|TRBJ2-7
CASSPLGGQSYEQYF
>many|15|TRBV9|TRBJ2-7
CASSGSRTGTYEQYF
>many|18|TRBV5-1|TRBJ2-2
CASSPYSGLASPTGELFF
>many|13|TRBV19|TRBJ2-7
CASSAWTGDEQYF
>many|15|TRBV5-5|TRBJ2-1
CASRSDSMIRNEQFF
>many|14|TRBV4-1|TRBJ2-1
CASSQEQGNYEQFF
>many|13|TRBV29-1|TRBJ2-1
CSVWHKKKNEQFF
>many|16|TRBV7-3|TRBJ2-1
CASSLGLLAGRGEQFF
>many|15|TRBV6-6|TRBJ1-1
CASSSEWGGRTEAFF
>many|15|TRBV2|TRBJ1-6
CASNRRRDSNSPLHF
>many|14|TRBV14|TRBJ1-6
CASSPTEYNSPLHF
>many|15|TRBV9|TRBJ2-7
CASSVASGLMYEQYF
>many|15|TRBV7-9|TRBJ1-5
CASSSGGGLNQPQHF
>many|14|TRBV5-6|TRBJ1-4
CASSETGVREKLFF
>many|15|TRBV9|TRBJ1-3
CASSAGGPSGNTIYF
>many|16|TRBV4-1|TRBJ1-1
CASSQETLPTGESAFF
>many|15|TRBV7-8|TRBJ2-1
CASSLPSGSYNEQFF
>many|14|TRBV5-4|TRBJ2-7
CASSLPGGGNEQYF
>many|16|TRBV4-1|TRBJ2-3
CASSPHYNTGTDTQYF
>many|14|TRBV6-6|TRBJ2-7
CASSYASGNYEQYF
>many|16|TRBV18|TRBJ2-3
CASSPLAGGPTDTQYF
>many|17|TRBV28|TRBJ2-6
CASSLTGVGSGANVLTF
>many|14|TRBV13|TRBJ2-3
CATTGVVGTDTQYF
>many|15|TRBV28|TRBJ2-7
CASSLQGVVSYEQYF
>few|15|TRBV28|TRBJ1-1
CASSSPTGMNTEAFF
>many|16|TRBV18|TRBJ2-7
CASSPPGLAGGNEQYF
>many|17|TRBV7-8|TRBJ2-3
CASSLEGLAGGTDTQYF
>many|11|TRBV20-1|TRBJ1-2
CSASQGSGYTF
>few|12|TRBV30|TRBJ2-2
CAWSWGEGELFF
>many|14|TRBV7-8|TRBJ2-7
CASRPRQGTYEQYF
>many|17|TRBV7-9|TRBJ1-3
CASSLGNDRATGNTIYF
>many|15|TRBV19|TRBJ2-6
CASTLPGSGANVLTF
>many|11|TRBV10-1|TRBJ2-3
CASSAQDTQYF
>many|12|TRBV2|TRBJ2-3
CASTGDTDTQYF
>many|16|TRBV7-9|TRBJ1-4
CASSPPWTVSREKLFF
>many|13|TRBV7-3|TRBJ2-1
CASSLTGDREQFF
>many|15|TRBV2|TRBJ1-4
CASSEAGVRNEKLFF